One sample yielded the 29 T cell receptor beta chains listed below, sequenced in a study of naive and memory T cell subsets. Ligated cDNA underwent four rounds of PCR with nested alpha and beta constant region primers and SP2. Each CDR3 protein gets one entry after TCRdb re-called the 5' RACE reads with MiXCR. The data contain about 57,000 distinct CDR3 sequences, roughly 7.5% of them seen just once; the ten biggest clones take up over 8%. An oligonucleotide containing a UMI was ligated to the 3' end of TCR cDNA. The receptors derive from a female donor in good health.

The sample holds many counts of this clonotype. This chain joins TRBV4-1 and TRBJ2-7, with D possibly matching TRBD1 (6 bases). Between the trimmed V and J ends, which lost 0 bases and 3 bases, there was a span of 30 bases. The CDR3 is made up of 21 amino acids. CDR1 and CDR2 (germline): MGHRA, YSYEKL. As DNA, the CDR3 is TGCGCCAGCAGCCAAGAAACTCGTTCGGCGCCAACCTCGGGACAAAGCTACGAGCAGTACTTC. Encoded protein: CASSQETRSAPTSGQSYEQYF.

In its sample, this clonotype was seen a few times. The rearrangement joins TRBV7-2 to TRBJ1-2; D is possibly TRBD1 (5 bases). Trimming cost V 1 base and J 0 bases, with 9 bases left between them. Germline assignment: CDR1 SGHTA and CDR2 FQGNSA. This CDR3 is 15 amino acids long. DNA of the CDR3: TGTGCCAGCAGCTTAGTAGGGGACTCTAACTATGGCTACACCTTC. Protein: CASSLVGDSNYGYTF.

This clonotype was counted many times. The chain carries TRBV18 and TRBJ1-2; D not certain. The CDR3 has 14 amino acids. Trimming pared 6 bases from V and 0 bases from J, leaving 11 bases between. CDR1 is KGHSH and CDR2 is LQKENI in the germline V gene. The CDR3 DNA reads as TGTGCCAGCTCCAGGACGGCTTCTAACTATGGCTACACCTTC. It encodes CASSRTASNYGYTF.

The chain is built from TRBV6-7 and TRBJ1-5; possible D gene TRBD1, 6 bases. TRBV6-7 is an ORF, with its function uncertain. V lost 6 bases, J lost 6 bases, and 12 bases lay in between. CDR3 length equals 13 residues. The CDR3 loop is CASRRGLGQPQHF. CDR3 DNA sequence: TGTGCCAGCAGGCGGGGGCTGGGTCAGCCCCAGCATTTT.

J is TRBJ1-6 and V is TRBV27, with D maybe TRBD1 (6 bases). V was shortened by 3 bases and J by 7 bases, with 10 bases between the two germline ends. There are 14 residues in the CDR3. Germline V CDR1 and CDR2: MNHEY, SMNVEV (reference sequence). The CDR3 coding sequence is TGTGCCAGCAGTTTTGGGGGGGGCAATTCACCCCTCCACTTT. Translation gives CASSFGGGNSPLHF.

This clonotype was seen a handful of times. The chain uses TRBV19 and TRBJ2-2, with a possible D match to TRBD2 (5 bases). The CDR3 is 15 amino acids. Germline-derived CDR1 and CDR2 are LNHDA and SQIVND (reference sequence). V was trimmed by 6 bases and J by 6 bases, leaving 17 bases between them. The CDR3 region has the DNA TGTGCCAGTAGCATTCCGGGATTAGGGTCCGGGGAGCTGTTTTTT. Its protein is CASSIPGLGSGELFF.

The J gene is TRBJ1-2, the V gene TRBV6-5, with unresolved D. The CDR3 loop spans 12 amino acids. Germline V gives CDR1 MNHEY, CDR2 SVGAGI. V lost 6 bases and J 7 bases, leaving 12 bases between the germline ends. The CDR3 is CASSNRQAGYTF. CDR3 sequence (DNA): TGTGCCAGCAGCAACCGGCAGGCTGGCTACACCTTC.

This clonotype was seen at least ten times. This chain connects TRBV11-1 to TRBJ1-1; D ambiguous. The CDR3 length is 13 residues. V was pared by 1 base and J by 3 bases, with 6 bases between. Germline V gene data show CDR1 as SGHAT and CDR2 as FQDESV (reference sequence). CDR3 sequence: CASSLDSDTEAFF. CDR3 in DNA: TGTGCCAGCAGCTTAGATTCGGACACTGAAGCTTTCTTT. The complete variable domain, with remaining parts taken from reference TRBV11-1 and TRBJ1-1, reads EAEVAQSPRYKITEKSQAVAFWCDPISGHATLYWYRQILGQGPELLVQFQDESVVDDSQLPKDRFSAERLKGVDSTLKIQPAELGDSAMYLCASSLDSDTEAFFGQGTRLTVV.

A remark on this clonotype: This sequence may be a read error, since a much larger clone differs from it by one base. The chain uses TRBV4-3 and TRBJ1-1; 7 bases fit TRBD1. V shed 1 base and J 13 bases; nucleotides not matched to a gene: 12. The CDR3 sequence is 14 residues long. Looked up from germline, CDR1 is LGHNA and CDR2 is YSLEER. The CDR3 nucleotides are TGCGCCAGCAGCCAAGCGGGGACAGCCTACCGAGATTTCTTT. Translated, it gives CASSQAGTAYRDFF.

This clonotype was seen a handful of times. This chain uses TRBV30 with TRBJ1-5; D is unresolved. Germline CDR1 GTSNPN, CDR2 SVGIG (reference sequence). The germline V and J ends were trimmed by 6 bases and 3 bases, with 12 bases remaining between them. The CDR3 has 13 amino acids. CDR3 nucleotides: TGTGCCTGTTCAGGACCGAACAATCAGCCCCAGCATTTT. Residues: CACSGPNNQPQHF.

This clonotype has a handful of counts. An end of the junction does not agree with germline; a read error may underlie this. The chain carries TRBV12-3 or TRBV12-4 and TRBJ1-2, with D hard to call. CDR3 length: 12 residues. The CDR3 sequence: CASTNIWTDASF. The CDR3 coding sequence is TGTGCCAGCACCAACATCTGGACGGACGCCTCCTTC.

J is TRBJ2-5 and V is TRBV12-3 or TRBV12-4; D is perhaps TRBD2 (6 bases). Trimming removed 4 bases from V and 5 bases from J, with 8 bases in between. The CDR3 is made up of 12 amino acids. CDR3 protein: CASSSAGETQYF. CDR3 DNA: TGTGCCAGCAGTTCTGCGGGGGAGACCCAGTACTTC.

This clonotype has at least ten counts. This chain uses TRBV7-8 with TRBJ1-4, with D tentatively TRBD1 (5 bases). Trimming took 5 bases from V and 10 from J, leaving 11 bases between them. CDR1 SGHVS and CDR2 FQNEAQ come from the germline V gene. The CDR3 sequence is 12 residues long. Written as DNA, the CDR3 is TGTGCCAGCAGCACCCATGGGGGAAAACTGTTTTTT. It is translated as CASSTHGGKLFF. Full variable domain (missing parts from reference TRBV7-8 and TRBJ1-4): GAGVSQSPRYKVAKRGQDVALRCDPISGHVSLFWYQQALGQGPEFLTYFQNEAQLDKSGLPSDRFFAERPEGSVSTLKIQRTQQEDSAVYLCASSTHGGKLFFGSGTQLSVL.

This clonotype has only a few counts. The chain has TRBV7-3 and TRBJ2-2; 12 bases align to TRBD2. Germline CDR1 is SGHTA and CDR2 is FQGTGA. The trim removed 5 bases at V and 4 bases at J, leaving 8 bases unmatched. The CDR3 contains 17 residues. CDR3 loop: CASSPPGLAGGTGELFF. The CDR3 DNA reads TGTGCCAGCAGCCCCCCGGGACTAGCGGGCGGCACCGGGGAGCTGTTTTTT.

Many counts were recorded for this clonotype. This chain links TRBV5-1 with TRBJ2-5, with D perhaps assigned TRBD1 or TRBD2 (5 bases each). This CDR3 spans 16 amino acids. The V end lost 4 bases, the J end lost 0 bases, and 16 bases lay between the germline ends. The germline V gene has CDR1 SGHRS and CDR2 YFSETQ. The CDR3 DNA reads TGCGCCAGCAGCCCGGCCGGGACGGCCTACCAAGAGACCCAGTACTTC. Protein product: CASSPAGTAYQETQYF.

There are a few counts of this clonotype. The chain uses TRBV27 and TRBJ1-1; D not resolved. CDR1 and CDR2 (germline): MNHEY, SMNVEV (reference sequence). The V end lost 8 bases, the J end lost 2 bases, and 15 bases lay between the germline ends. This CDR3 contains 14 residues. This CDR3 is CASRSPHENTEAFF. The CDR3 bases are TGTGCCAGCCGAAGTCCTCACGAAAACACTGAAGCTTTCTTT.

This clonotype occurred a few times. This sequence joins TRBV7-2 and TRBJ2-5; 9 bases map to TRBD2. Germline-derived CDR1 and CDR2 are SGHTA and FQGNSA. This CDR3 comprises 16 residues. V shed 5 bases, J shed 10 bases, and the junction held 17 bases outside the gene matches. The CDR3 coding sequence is TGTGCCAGCAGCCCGCCGGGACTAGCCATGGTAGAGGGCCAGTACTTC. Residues: CASSPPGLAMVEGQYF.

This clonotype was picked up many times. The CDR3 bases are TGTGCCAGCAGTGGGCGGGTCCTAGGTAGGGAGACCCAGTACTTC. Translated: CASSGRVLGRETQYF. The J gene is TRBJ2-5, the V gene TRBV12-3 or TRBV12-4; tentative D call: TRBD2 (5 bases). CDR3 length equals 15 residues. Trimming cost V 5 bases and J 5 bases, with 18 bases left between them.

This clonotype was seen a few times. The V call is TRBV9, the J call TRBJ1-2; 7 positions match TRBD1. The ends lost 3 bases at V and 0 bases at J; junction bases unmatched: 5. CDR3 size: 15 residues. Per the germline V gene, CDR1 is SGDLS and CDR2 is YYNGEE. For the CDR3, the DNA is TGTGCCAGCAGCGCGAGACAGGGCTCTAACTATGGCTACACCTTC. It yields the protein CASSARQGSNYGYTF. Using reference TRBV9 and TRBJ1-2 for the parts outside the CDR3, the full variable domain is DSGVTQTPKHLITATGQRVTLRCSPRSGDLSVYWYQQSLDQGLQFLIQYYNGEERAKGNILERFSAQQFPDLHSELNLSSLELGDSALYFCASSARQGSNYGYTFGSGTRLTVV.

Ten or more counts support this clonotype. J is TRBJ1-1 and V is TRBV10-2; a possible D gene is TRBD1 (6 bases). CDR3 length: 13 amino acids. Germline V CDR1 and CDR2: WSHSY, SAAADI. The V end was cut by 2 bases, the J end by 3 bases, with 7 bases between. The CDR3 here is CASSEAGDTEAFF. The CDR3 DNA sequence: TGCGCCAGCAGTGAGGCAGGGGACACTGAAGCTTTCTTT.

V usage is TRBV2 and J usage is TRBJ2-7; maybe TRBD1 (7 bases). Trimming took off 8 bases at V and 6 bases at J, with 11 bases between the two ends. The germline gives CDR1 SNHLY, CDR2 FYNNEI. The CDR3 runs 11 residues. CDR3 loop: CASQGGSEQYF. Here the CDR3 DNA reads TGTGCCAGCCAGGGGGGCAGCGAGCAGTACTTC.

This clonotype showed up just a few times. The chain couples TRBV7-3 to TRBJ2-7, with D possibly being TRBD2 (7 bases). V lost 5 bases and J 4 bases, leaving 15 bases between the germline ends. Germline V CDR1 and CDR2: SGHTA, FQGTGA. CDR3 size: 14 residues. CDR3 nucleotide sequence: TGTGCCAGCAGCCCGGGGAGGGGGAGTTACGAGCAGTACTTC. Encoded protein: CASSPGRGSYEQYF. Looking up the rest from reference TRBV7-3 and TRBJ2-7 gives the full variable domain: GAGVSQTPSNKVTEKGKYVELRCDPISGHTALYWYRQSLGQGPEFLIYFQGTGAADDSGLPNDRFFAVRPEGSVSTLKIQRTERGDSAVYLCASSPGRGSYEQYFGPGTRLTVT.

This clonotype has a count of ten or more. V usage is TRBV7-9 and J usage is TRBJ2-1; 14 nucleotides align to TRBD2. Losses at the gene ends were 1 base for V and 5 bases for J; bases not matched to a gene: 10. CDR3 length: 19 amino acids. Germline CDR1 reads SEHNR; CDR2 reads FQNEAQ (reference sequence). The CDR3 DNA sequence: TGTGCCAGCAGCTTAGGCCCGGGACTAGCGGGGGCCTTAAACAATGAGCAGTTCTTC. This encodes CASSLGPGLAGALNNEQFF.

The V gene is TRBV6-2 or TRBV6-3, the J gene TRBJ2-1; the D gene is possibly TRBD2 (6 bases). V gave up 3 bases and J gave up 3 bases, with 9 bases separating them. The CDR3 contains 14 residues. The germline CDR1 and CDR2 sequences are MNHEY and SVGEGT. In nucleotides, the CDR3 is TGTGCCAGCAGTTATCGGGGGTTCTACAATGAGCAGTTCTTC. It yields the protein CASSYRGFYNEQFF.

The chain employs TRBV20-1 and TRBJ2-1, with TRBD2 matching over 16 bases. The ends lost 6 bases at V and 3 bases at J; junction bases unmatched: 5. Germline CDR1 is DFQATT and CDR2 is SNEGSKA (reference sequence). The CDR3 has 16 amino acids. DNA of the CDR3: TGCAGTGCAGAAGGGACTAGCGGGGGGGTCTACAATGAGCAGTTCTTC. It is translated as CSAEGTSGGVYNEQFF.

This chain connects TRBV19 to TRBJ2-3; D gene ambiguous. The V and J ends lost 3 bases and 0 bases respectively, with 10 bases between them. This CDR3 has 15 residues. CDR1 and CDR2 (germline): LNHDA, SQIVND (reference sequence). The CDR3, as DNA: TGTGCCAGTAGTATCCACTGGTCTAGCACAGATACGCAGTATTTT. Encoded protein: CASSIHWSSTDTQYF.

Many counts were recorded for this clonotype. The V and J genes are TRBV30 and TRBJ1-2, with D unresolved. Between the trimmed V and J ends, which lost 2 bases and 2 bases, there was a span of 3 bases. Germline CDR1 and CDR2: GTSNPN and SVGIG (reference sequence). The CDR3 runs 11 residues. CDR3 DNA: TGTGCCTGGAGTCCGAACTATGGCTACACCTTC. It codes for CAWSPNYGYTF.

This clonotype occurred many times. The chain carries TRBV6-1 and TRBJ1-5; D might be TRBD1 (6 bases). The CDR3 spans 14 residues. V lost 8 bases and J 0 bases, leaving 11 bases between the germline ends. Germline V CDR1 and CDR2: MNHNS, SASEGT. The CDR3 DNA reads TGTGCCAGCCAGGGACACCTTAGCAATCAGCCCCAGCATTTT. Encoded protein: CASQGHLSNQPQHF.

This clonotype was recorded many times. The chain joins TRBV7-9 to TRBJ1-5, with D tentatively TRBD1 (6 bases). Germline V lookup: CDR1 SEHNR, CDR2 FQNEAQ (reference sequence). With 7 bases removed from V and 9 bases from J, the gap between germline ends came to 13 bases. CDR3 length: 12 amino acids. The CDR3 region has the DNA TGTGCCAGCACCACAGGGTTGTCGCCCCAGCATTTT. Its translation: CASTTGLSPQHF.